This T cell receptor beta chain was found in a study of CD8+CD57+ T cells in acquired aplastic anemia (dated by TCRdb to the late 2010s). Turning to the overall study: On average, sorted CD4+ and CD8+ cells yielded around 3.4 ug of extracted DNA, with a range of roughly 0.18 to 30 ug. A CD8+CD57+ expansion meant a frequency higher than the mean frequency seen in healthy subjects.

The CDR3 starts with the cysteine, ends with the phenylalanine, and has 15 residues. The DNA shown is the 45-base CDR3, in frame from base 1. V drops 0 bases and J drops 4 bases, leaving 12 bases in between. Taken from the germline V gene (reference sequence), the CDR1 and CDR2 loops are DFQATT and SNEGSKA. Expansion of CD8+CD57+ cells had been shown by flow cytometry in the patients chosen for sequencing. Every patient had severe acquired aplastic anemia, diagnosed using the International Study of Aplastic Anemia and Agranulocytosis and Camitta criteria. At the time blood was sampled, none of the patients had received any therapy. In this study, sorted CD4+ and CD8+ T cells from the blood of healthy subjects and of severe aplastic anemia patients had their TCR repertoires deep-sequenced. In the USA, patient enrollment took place under clinicaltrials.gov protocols 00001620, 01623167, 00001397, 00071045, 00081523 and 00961064. Ficoll-Paque density gradient centrifugation was used to isolate peripheral blood mononuclear cells. Before DNA extraction, CD4+ and CD8+ T cells were sorted by FACS or by magnetic beads.

Genomic DNA served as template for TCR beta VDJ combination and CDR3 sequence profiling. An Illumina HiSeq 2000 was the platform used for TCR repertoire sequencing. In the source study's methods: TRBV/TRBJ rearrangement plots, CDR3 size and DJ length profiles, and Simpson's diversity index were used to assess repertoires. The most abundant DNA sequence in the deep sequencing data was taken as the immunodominant clone. CDR3 amino acid sequences were checked for sharing between subjects and were compared against published repertoires and the VDJdb database. TCRdb handled the public reads itself, with Q25 trimming in fastp and clone calling in MiXCR, and kept productive beta chains. When rows share a CDR3 protein, they turn into one entry using the most common DNA and genes. These V and J calls derive from TCRdb rather than the authors' analysis. For this sample there are about 120,000 distinct CDR3 sequences; 50% to 70% appear just once. Roughly 30% of the sample is held by the ten biggest clonotypes.

About this clonotype: Its binding antigen is unknown. No much larger clone exists at a distance of one base, and base qualities are not known.

Beyond this particular receptor, the publication reports: Approximately 31 CD8+ CDR3 sequences were found in both patients and controls but appeared to be highly expressed in patients and within the immunodominant clones of the patients. CD8+ Simpson's diversity did not differ significantly between patients and healthy controls (P=0.060).

This TCR was sampled from a human donor with aplastic anemia. The sample consisted of sorted CD4+, CD8+, or CD8+CD57+ T cells (not recorded which) from PBMCs. The chain is assembled from TRBV20-1 and TRBJ1-4; D gene: possibly TRBD1, on 6 matching bases. Read as DNA, the sequence is TGCAGTGCTAGAGATCTCGGACAGAGTAATGAAAAACTGTTTTTT. Translated, this gives CSARDLGQSNEKLFF.